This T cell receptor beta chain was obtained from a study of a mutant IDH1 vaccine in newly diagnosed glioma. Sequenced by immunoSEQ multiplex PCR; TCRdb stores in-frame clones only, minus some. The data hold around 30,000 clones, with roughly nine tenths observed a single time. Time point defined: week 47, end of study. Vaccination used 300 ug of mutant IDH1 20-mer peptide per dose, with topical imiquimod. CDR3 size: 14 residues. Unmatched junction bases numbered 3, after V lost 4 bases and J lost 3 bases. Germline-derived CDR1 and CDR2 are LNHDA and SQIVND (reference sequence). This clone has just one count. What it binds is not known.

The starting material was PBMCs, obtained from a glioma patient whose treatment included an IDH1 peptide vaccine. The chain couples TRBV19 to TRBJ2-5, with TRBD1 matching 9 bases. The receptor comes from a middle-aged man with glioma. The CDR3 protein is CASSKDRGKETQYF. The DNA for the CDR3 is TGTGCCAGTAGTAAGGACAGGGGTAAAGAGACCCAGTACTTC.